The clone carrying this T cell receptor (beta chain) has only a few counts. MiXCR was run by TCRdb on the reads, yielding one entry per CDR3 protein. Seen here are 450,000 to 600,000 distinct CDR3 sequences, around 11% observed once, and the top ten hold roughly 10%. The data are from a study of T cell repertoires in cytomegalovirus infection. The CDR3 is 17 amino acids. The germline V gene encodes CDR1 SQVTM and CDR2 ANQGSEA. The V gene end was trimmed by 4 bases and the J gene end by 7 bases; junction bases not matched to a gene: 18. The V and J genes are TRBV29-1 and TRBJ2-7, with 11 bases matching TRBD2. The sequenced sample consisted of PBMCs. This clonotype originated in a human donor in good health (CMV status not recorded). Some clones in this sample may be carry-over from other donors' samples. The CDR3 nucleotides read TGCAGCGTTGCCAGGCTAGCGGGAGGTCCTGGGAGCGTTGAGCAGTACTTC. Amino acid sequence: CSVARLAGGPGSVEQYF.